The next 4 T cell receptor beta chains were all read from a single sample in a study. TCRdb fed the 5' RACE reads into MiXCR, producing one record per CDR3 protein. The table records some 30,000 distinct CDR3 sequences, about 26% of them present only once. Sequenced input: naive CD4+ T cells sorted from a lymph node. Subset: naive CD4+ T cells, CD4+CD45RA+CD25-. These receptors came from a female donor with breast cancer.

This clonotype is medium-sized within its sample. J is TRBJ2-1 and V is TRBV29-1; D might be TRBD2 (5 bases). The CDR3 is made up of 10 amino acids. Trimming shortened V by 1 base and J by 12 bases, and 7 bases separated the two germline ends. Per the germline V gene, CDR1 is SQVTM and CDR2 is ANQGSEA. The CDR3 loop reads CSVEVGGQFF. CDR3 sequence (DNA): TGCAGCGTTGAAGTAGGAGGGCAGTTCTTC.

Turning to this clonotype: A read error may explain this, as a much larger clone is one base away. The V gene is TRBV20-1, the J gene TRBJ2-7; a weak D match, TRBD2 (5 bases). The CDR3 is made up of 14 amino acids. Germline CDR1 reads DFQATT; CDR2 reads SNEGSKA (reference sequence). This chain's CDR3 is CGASRSVATYEQYF. The CDR3 DNA follows: TGCGGTGCTAGCCGATCTGTAGCGACCTACGAGCAGTACTTC.

This sequence joins TRBV7-3 and TRBJ2-3; the D gene is possibly TRBD2 (5 bases). Trimming stripped 5 bases from V and 9 bases from J, with 12 bases between. This CDR3 contains 12 residues. Germline assignment: CDR1 SGHTA and CDR2 FQGTGA. The CDR3 loop is CASSELGGTQYF. In nucleotides, the CDR3 is TGTGCCAGCAGCGAACTAGGTGGCACGCAGTATTTT.

By sample fraction, this clonotype is medium-sized (0.01 to 0.1%). V and J are TRBV7-2 and TRBJ2-1; D is unclear. The CDR3 runs to 13 residues. Germline CDR1 is SGHTA and CDR2 is FQGNSA. V was cut by 5 bases and J by 11 bases, with 16 bases left in between. CDR3 region: CASSLTSRMQQFF. The CDR3 nucleotides are TGTGCCAGCAGCCTTACTTCTAGAATGCAGCAGTTCTTC.